This is a list of T cell receptor beta chains from one sample in a study of blood T cells in healthy people across ages. One entry per CDR3 protein results from TCRdb running MiXCR on the 5' RACE reads. The data show fewer than 950,000 distinct CDR3 sequences, around 36% seen once. Specimen: blood. All receptors derive from a man younger than 30 in good health. The CDR3 runs from the conserved cysteine through the conserved F or W. D genes are given only for firm matches. Rows may omit the clone size; those that give it use once, few, many or a size class.

clone_size j_call v_call d_call cdr3_aa cdr3_nt
many TRBJ1-2 TRBV5-5 . CASSLVISAADGYTF TGTGCCAGCAGCTTGGTCATTTCCGCGGCGGATGGCTACACCTTC
many TRBJ2-3 TRBV6-2/TRBV6-3 . CASSYSTASVKVDTQYF TGTGCCAGCAGTTACTCCACGGCTAGCGTGAAGGTGGATACGCAGTATTTT
. TRBJ1-1 TRBV6-5 . CASTQDRPLNTEAFF TGTGCCAGCACCCAGGACAGACCTTTGAACACTGAAGCTTTCTTT
. TRBJ2-3 TRBV29-1 TRBD1 CSVEGQGATDTQYF TGCAGCGTTGAAGGGCAGGGGGCGACAGATACGCAGTATTTT
. TRBJ1-4 TRBV2 . CASSEALGVLEKLFF TGTGCCAGCAGTGAAGCGCTTGGGGTTCTCGAAAAACTGTTTTTT
few TRBJ1-2 TRBV18 . CASSGQGKGYTF TGTGCCAGCTCAGGGCAGGGAAAGGGGTACACCTTC
. TRBJ1-1 TRBV5-1 . CASSLAGQVLRGTEAFF TGCGCCAGCAGCTTGGCAGGGCAGGTCCTTAGGGGCACTGAAGCTTTCTTT
. TRBJ2-3 TRBV4-2 . CASSHGGRESTDTQYF TGTGCCAGCAGCCATGGGGGGCGGGAGAGCACAGATACGCAGTATTTT
many TRBJ2-7 TRBV20-1 . CSARGVSYEQYF TGCAGTGCTAGAGGGGTGAGCTACGAGCAGTACTTC
few TRBJ1-1 TRBV12-3/TRBV12-4 TRBD1 CASKGGTVEAFF TGTGCCAGCAAGGGGGGGACAGTTGAAGCTTTCTTT
many TRBJ2-3 TRBV11-2 . CASTPSTDTQYF TGTGCCAGCACCCCTAGTACAGATACGCAGTATTTT
. TRBJ1-2 TRBV6-1 . CASSGGLIYGYTF TGTGCCAGCAGTGGCGGACTTATCTATGGCTACACCTTC
few TRBJ2-7 TRBV3-1 TRBD1 CASSQVGRTGRLLGVYEQYF TGTGCCAGCAGCCAAGTTGGGAGGACAGGGAGGCTCCTGGGAGTCTACGAGCAGTACTTC
. TRBJ2-1 TRBV20-1 TRBD2 CSARGGAGVYEQFF TGCAGTGCTAGAGGAGGAGCGGGAGTGTATGAGCAGTTCTTC
. TRBJ1-1 TRBV4-3 . CASSQAGSRSTEAFF TGCGCCAGCAGCCAAGCGGGCAGCCGCAGCACTGAAGCTTTCTTT
many TRBJ1-2 TRBV20-1 . CSARDTGNYGYTF TGCAGTGCTAGAGATACCGGGAACTATGGCTACACCTTC
many TRBJ2-1 TRBV27 . CASSRGTNEQFF TGTGCCAGCAGCCGGGGGACCAATGAGCAGTTCTTC
once TRBJ2-1 TRBV7-3 . CASNLGAYNEQFF TGTGCCAGCAACTTAGGAGCCTACAATGAGCAGTTCTTC
few TRBJ1-4 TRBV28 . CASRGDGDYSNEKLFF TGTGCCAGCAGGGGGGACGGAGACTATAGTAATGAAAAACTGTTTTTT
. TRBJ2-5 TRBV6-5 TRBD2 CASSSSGGAETQYF TGTGCCAGCAGTTCTAGCGGGGGGGCCGAGACCCAGTACTTC
. TRBJ1-3 TRBV25-1 . CASPRTGFSGNTIYF TGTGCCAGCCCGAGAACAGGGTTCTCTGGAAACACCATATATTTT
few TRBJ2-6 TRBV25-1 TRBD1 CASSSPGQGSSGANVLTF TGTGCCAGCAGTTCTCCGGGACAGGGCAGCTCTGGGGCCAACGTCCTGACTTTC
few TRBJ2-7 TRBV2 . CASKGGVMDYEQYF TGTGCCAGCAAGGGGGGGGTTATGGACTACGAGCAGTACTTC
many TRBJ2-1 TRBV6-6 . CASSYPRDQQFF TGTGCCAGCAGTTACCCCAGAGATCAGCAGTTCTTC
. TRBJ2-4 TRBV29-1 . CSVEPRDINIQYF TGCAGCGTTGAACCCCGGGACATCAACATTCAGTACTTC
. TRBJ2-1 TRBV20-1 . CSARDQGIGYNEQFF TGCAGCGCTAGAGATCAGGGAATAGGGTACAATGAGCAGTTCTTC
. TRBJ2-1 TRBV5-1 . CASSLGGENEQFF TGCGCCAGCAGCTTGGGTGGAGAAAATGAGCAGTTCTTC
few TRBJ2-4 TRBV20-1 TRBD2 CSVPAGGAKNIQYF TGCAGTGTTCCCGCGGGGGGGGCCAAAAACATTCAGTACTTC
few TRBJ2-1 TRBV7-2 TRBD2 CASRPGGNEQFF TGTGCCAGCAGACCGGGGGGCAATGAGCAGTTCTTC
. TRBJ2-7 TRBV5-1 . CASSLGSREDEQYF TGCGCCAGCAGCTTGGGGTCGAGGGAGGATGAGCAGTACTTC
. TRBJ2-7 TRBV5-6 . CASSLGGLWDYIYEQYF TGTGCCAGCAGCTTGGGTGGGTTATGGGATTATATCTACGAGCAGTACTTC